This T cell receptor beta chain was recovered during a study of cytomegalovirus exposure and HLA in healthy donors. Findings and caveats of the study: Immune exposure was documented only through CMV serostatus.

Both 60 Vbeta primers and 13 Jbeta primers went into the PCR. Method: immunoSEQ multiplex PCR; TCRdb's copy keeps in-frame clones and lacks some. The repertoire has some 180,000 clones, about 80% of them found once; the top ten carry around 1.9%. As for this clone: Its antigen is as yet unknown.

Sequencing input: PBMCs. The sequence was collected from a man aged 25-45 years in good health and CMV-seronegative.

The CDR3 here is CASSFLAGEITYEQYF. The CDR3 region has the DNA TGTGCCAGCAGTTTCCTAGCGGGAGAAATAACCTACGAGCAGTACTTC. The chain is built from TRBV27 and TRBJ2-7, with TRBD2 identical over 10 bases. The V gene's germline CDR1 is MNHEY and CDR2 SMNVEV (reference sequence). This CDR3 is built from 16 residues. J was trimmed by 2 bases and V by 3 bases; bases with no gene match: 7.